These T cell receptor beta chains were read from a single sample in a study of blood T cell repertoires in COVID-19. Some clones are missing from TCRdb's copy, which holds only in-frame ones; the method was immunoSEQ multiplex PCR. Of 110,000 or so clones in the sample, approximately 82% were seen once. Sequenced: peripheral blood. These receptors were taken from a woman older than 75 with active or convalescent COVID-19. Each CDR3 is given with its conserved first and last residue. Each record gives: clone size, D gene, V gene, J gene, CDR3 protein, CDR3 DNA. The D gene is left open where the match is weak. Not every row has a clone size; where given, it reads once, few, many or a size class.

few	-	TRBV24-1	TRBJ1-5	CATSVTGHQPQHF	TGTGCCACCAGTGTCACAGGGCATCAGCCCCAGCATTTT
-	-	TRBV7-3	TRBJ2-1	CASSSGTGAGEQFF	TGTGCCAGCAGCTCGGGGACTGGGGCGGGTGAGCAGTTCTTC
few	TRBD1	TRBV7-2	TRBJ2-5	CASSLMRTGGFETQYF	TGTGCCAGCAGCTTAATGCGGACAGGGGGCTTTGAGACCCAGTACTTC
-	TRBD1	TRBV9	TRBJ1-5	CASSAGTGGQPQHF	TGTGCCAGCAGCGCCGGGACAGGGGGTCAGCCCCAGCATTTT
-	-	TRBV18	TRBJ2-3	CASSPSGTRSTDTQYF	TGTGCCAGCTCACCGTCCGGGACACGGAGCACAGATACGCAGTATTTT
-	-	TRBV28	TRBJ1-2	CASKRHGRVYGYTF	TGTGCCAGTAAACGTCATGGCAGGGTCTATGGCTACACCTTC
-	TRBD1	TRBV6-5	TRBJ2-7	CASRETGAHEQYF	TGTGCCAGCAGAGAGACAGGGGCCCACGAGCAGTACTTC
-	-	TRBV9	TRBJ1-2	CASSVAGNDYGYTF	TGTGCCAGCAGCGTAGCGGGAAACGACTATGGCTACACCTTC
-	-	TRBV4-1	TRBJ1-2	CASSQGWHGYTF	TGCGCCAGCTCCCAGGGGTGGCATGGCTACACCTTC
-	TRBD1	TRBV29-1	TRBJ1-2	CSVEPRGRRLDYGYTF	TGCAGCGTTGAACCTAGGGGGCGAAGGCTTGACTATGGCTACACCTTC
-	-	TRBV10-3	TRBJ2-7	CAISIAVGEQYF	TGTGCCATCAGTATAGCGGTAGGCGAGCAGTACTTC
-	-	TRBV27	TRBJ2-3	CASSLSFKSDTQYF	TGTGCCAGCAGTTTATCGTTTAAATCAGATACGCAGTATTTT
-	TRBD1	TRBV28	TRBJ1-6	CASTLYAQGNSPLHF	TGTGCCAGCACCCTTTACGCACAGGGGAATTCACCCCTCCACTTT
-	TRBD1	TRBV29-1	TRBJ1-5	CSVGGTENQPQHF	TGCAGCGTCGGTGGGACAGAAAATCAGCCCCAGCATTTT
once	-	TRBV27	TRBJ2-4	CASSPPWSREGKNIQYF	TGTGCCAGCAGTCCTCCCTGGTCCCGAGAGGGCAAAAACATTCAGTACTTC
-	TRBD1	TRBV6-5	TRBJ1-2	CARGTGRGASF	TGTGCCAGGGGGACAGGGAGGGGTGCTTCCTTC
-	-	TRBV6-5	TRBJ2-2	CASKPSGTFTGELFF	TGTGCCAGCAAACCTTCCGGGACTTTCACCGGGGAGCTGTTTTTT
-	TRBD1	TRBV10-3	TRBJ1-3	CAISETGGSGNTIYF	TGTGCCATCAGTGAGACAGGGGGCTCTGGAAACACCATATATTTT
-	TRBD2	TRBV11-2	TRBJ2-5	CASSLGTSPIRETQYF	TGTGCCAGCAGCTTAGGGACTAGCCCAATCCGAGAGACCCAGTACTTC
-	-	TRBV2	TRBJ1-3	CASSEARVAGNTIYF	TGTGCCAGCAGTGAAGCTCGGGTTGCTGGAAACACCATATATTTT
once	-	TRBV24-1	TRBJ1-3	CATSSVGNTIYF	TGTGCCACCAGCTCTGTTGGAAACACCATATATTTT
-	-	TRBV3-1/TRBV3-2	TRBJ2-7	CASSSTPSGEQYF	TGTGCCAGCAGCTCCACACCTTCTGGCGAGCAGTACTTC
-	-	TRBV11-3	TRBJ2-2	CASSLTGTSPTGELFF	TGTGCCAGCAGCTTAACAGGAACCTCACCCACCGGGGAGCTGTTTTTT
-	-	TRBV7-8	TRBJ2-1	CASSLGTSSYNEQFF	TGTGCCAGCAGCTTAGGAACGAGCTCCTACAATGAGCAGTTCTTC
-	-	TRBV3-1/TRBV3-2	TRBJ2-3	CASSQTRDTQYF	TGTGCCAGCAGCCAAACTCGAGATACGCAGTATTTT
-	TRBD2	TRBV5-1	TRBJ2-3	CASSAGTSGSSDTQYF	TGCGCCAGCAGCGCCGGGACTAGCGGGAGCTCAGATACGCAGTATTTT
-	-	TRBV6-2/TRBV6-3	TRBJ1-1	CASSYNIGGLSTEAFF	TGTGCCAGCAGTTACAATATCGGAGGGCTGTCCACTGAAGCTTTCTTT
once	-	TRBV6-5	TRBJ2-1	CASRQPGNEQFF	TGTGCCAGCAGGCAACCGGGGAATGAGCAGTTCTTC
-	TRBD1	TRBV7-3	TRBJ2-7	CASSVNEGQGYEQYF	TGTGCCAGCAGCGTGAACGAAGGACAGGGCTACGAGCAGTACTTC
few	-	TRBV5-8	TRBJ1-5	CASSLEATAGGNQPQHF	TGTGCCAGCAGCTTGGAAGCCACGGCAGGGGGCAATCAGCCCCAGCATTTT
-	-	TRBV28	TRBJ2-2	CASTPGPQANTGELFF	TGTGCCAGCACCCCTGGCCCACAGGCGAACACCGGGGAGCTGTTTTTT
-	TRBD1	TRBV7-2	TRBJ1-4	CASSSGQGFNEKLFF	TGTGCCAGCAGCTCAGGACAGGGCTTTAATGAAAAACTGTTTTTT
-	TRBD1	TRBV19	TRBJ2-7	CASSRQGPYYEQYF	TGTGCCAGTAGTAGACAGGGTCCCTACTACGAGCAGTACTTC
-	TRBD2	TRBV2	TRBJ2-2	CASRGVAGMGTGELFF	TGTGCCAGCAGGGGGGTAGCGGGCATGGGGACCGGGGAGCTGTTTTTT
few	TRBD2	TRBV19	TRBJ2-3	CASSERLARTDTQYF	TGTGCCAGTAGTGAGCGACTAGCGAGGACAGATACGCAGTATTTT
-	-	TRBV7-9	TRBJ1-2	CASSFDGRMGYTF	TGTGCCAGCAGCTTTGATGGGAGGATGGGCTACACCTTC
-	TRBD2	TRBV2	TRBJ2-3	CASSVPSGGTDTQYF	TGTGCCAGCAGTGTACCTAGCGGAGGCACAGATACGCAGTATTTT
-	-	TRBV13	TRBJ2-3	CASSLGGSTDTQYF	TGTGCCAGCAGCTTAGGCGGGAGCACAGATACGCAGTATTTT
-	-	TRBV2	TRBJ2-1	CASSELGSSYNEQFF	TGTGCCAGCAGTGAACTGGGGAGCTCCTACAATGAGCAGTTCTTC
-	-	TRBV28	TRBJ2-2	CASSPRELFF	TGTGCCAGCAGTCCCAGGGAGCTGTTTTTT
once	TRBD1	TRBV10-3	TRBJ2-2	CAITHGQGSGELFF	TGTGCCATCACCCATGGACAGGGCTCCGGGGAGCTGTTTTTT
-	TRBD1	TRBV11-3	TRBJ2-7	CASSPGQRPYEQYF	TGTGCCAGCAGCCCGGGACAGAGGCCTTACGAGCAGTACTTC
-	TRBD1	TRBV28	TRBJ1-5	CASIQGGNQPQHF	TGTGCCAGCATCCAGGGGGGCAATCAGCCCCAGCATTTT
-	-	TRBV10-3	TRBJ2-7	CAISEGRSTTYEQYF	TGTGCCATCAGTGAAGGTAGATCGACTACCTACGAGCAGTACTTC
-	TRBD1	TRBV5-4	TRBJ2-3	CASSNTGQGHTQYF	TGTGCCAGCAGCAATACTGGACAGGGACATACGCAGTATTTT
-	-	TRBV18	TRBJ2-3	CASSPPAGPDTQYF	TGTGCCAGCTCACCACCGGCGGGACCAGATACGCAGTATTTT
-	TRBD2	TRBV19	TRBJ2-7	CASLAGGSYEQYF	TGTGCCAGTCTTGCGGGAGGTTCCTACGAGCAGTACTTC
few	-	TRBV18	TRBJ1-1	CASSPTGPMNTEAFF	TGTGCCAGCTCACCGACGGGTCCCATGAACACTGAAGCTTTCTTT
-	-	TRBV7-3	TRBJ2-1	CASSMNNNEQFF	TGTGCCAGCAGCATGAACAACAATGAGCAGTTCTTC
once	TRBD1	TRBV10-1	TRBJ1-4	CASSGGQPPNEKLFF	TGCGCCAGCAGTGGGGGACAGCCACCTAATGAAAAACTGTTTTTT
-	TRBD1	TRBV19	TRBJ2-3	CASSLAGQAFAQYF	TGTGCCAGTAGTCTTGCGGGACAGGCCTTTGCGCAGTATTTT
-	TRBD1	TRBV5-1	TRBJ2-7	CASSLVAGGYEQYF	TGCGCCAGCAGCTTGGTGGCAGGGGGCTACGAGCAGTACTTC
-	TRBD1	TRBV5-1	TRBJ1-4	CASSSQGAGEKLFF	TGCGCCAGCAGCTCACAGGGGGCGGGTGAAAAACTGTTTTTT
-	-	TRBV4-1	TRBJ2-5	CASSQFGARYQETQYF	TGCGCCAGCAGCCAATTTGGGGCGCGTTACCAAGAGACCCAGTACTTC
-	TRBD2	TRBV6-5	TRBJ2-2	CASKRQRERVGELFF	TGTGCCAGCAAACGGCAGCGGGAGAGGGTCGGGGAGCTGTTTTTT
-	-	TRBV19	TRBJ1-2	CASGSTGLRGYTF	TGTGCCAGTGGATCAACAGGGTTGAGAGGCTACACCTTC
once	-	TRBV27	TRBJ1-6	CASTEGVENSPLHF	TGTGCCAGCACCGAGGGAGTGGAGAATTCACCCCTCCACTTT
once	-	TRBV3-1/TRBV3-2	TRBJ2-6	CASSHSPRSGANVLTF	TGTGCCAGCAGCCATAGCCCCCGTTCTGGGGCCAACGTCCTGACTTTC
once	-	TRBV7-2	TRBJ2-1	CASSHAPKSSYNEQFF	TGTGCCAGCAGCCACGCCCCCAAGAGCTCCTACAATGAGCAGTTCTTC
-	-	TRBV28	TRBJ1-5	CASSPPGPGQPQHF	TGTGCCAGCAGTCCACCCGGTCCGGGGCAGCCCCAGCATTTT